A selection of T cell receptor beta chains follows, all from one sample in a study of T cell responses to AZD1222 COVID-19 vaccine. Produced via immunoSEQ multiplex PCR; TCRdb's table is partial and in-frame only. The table records about 120,000 clones, approximately 86% of them present only once. The sequences come from peripheral blood, collected on day 0 of AZD1222 vaccination. The source of these receptors is an adult in good health. Each CDR3 is given with its conserved first and last residue. The order of the fields is V gene, J gene, CDR3 protein.

V gene: TRBV19
J gene: TRBJ1-1
CDR3 protein: CASSIRVGATEAFF

V gene: TRBV28
J gene: TRBJ1-4
CDR3 protein: CASSSGTDPATNEKLFF

V gene: TRBV11-2
J gene: TRBJ2-7
CDR3 protein: CASSLGLAGYEQYF

V gene: TRBV10-3
J gene: TRBJ2-4
CDR3 protein: CAISDSGPSNIQYF

V gene: TRBV27
J gene: TRBJ1-5
CDR3 protein: CASSLIYQQPQHF

V gene: TRBV28
J gene: TRBJ1-3
CDR3 protein: CASSWDNTDTIYF

V gene: TRBV7-2
J gene: TRBJ2-7
CDR3 protein: CASSSRPGGLYEQYF

V gene: TRBV4-3
J gene: TRBJ2-7
CDR3 protein: CASSHDRGEQYF

V gene: TRBV2
J gene: TRBJ1-6
CDR3 protein: CASSAGSSPLHF

V gene: TRBV10-3
J gene: TRBJ2-7
CDR3 protein: CAIRTGGEFEQYF

V gene: TRBV5-6
J gene: TRBJ1-1
CDR3 protein: CASSWGTGAATEAFF

V gene: TRBV9
J gene: TRBJ1-4
CDR3 protein: CASSPTRSYNEKLFF

V gene: TRBV5-1
J gene: TRBJ2-1
CDR3 protein: CASSLGDLSNEQFF

V gene: TRBV5-1
J gene: TRBJ2-1
CDR3 protein: CASSLDGGAGDEQFF

V gene: TRBV5-1
J gene: TRBJ1-4
CDR3 protein: CASSADRGLVRGNEKLFF

V gene: TRBV5-1
J gene: TRBJ1-5
CDR3 protein: CASSFRANQPQHF

V gene: TRBV19
J gene: TRBJ1-6
CDR3 protein: CASEQGRGDSPLHF

V gene: TRBV7-3
J gene: TRBJ1-2
CDR3 protein: CASSPDDSPVGGYTF

V gene: TRBV7-2
J gene: TRBJ1-5
CDR3 protein: CASSPWGSNQPQHF

V gene: TRBV19
J gene: TRBJ1-2
CDR3 protein: CASSSFGTGYGYTF

V gene: TRBV11-3
J gene: TRBJ1-4
CDR3 protein: CASSTNRREKLFF

V gene: TRBV7-9
J gene: TRBJ1-1
CDR3 protein: CASSLAGESTEAFF

V gene: TRBV2
J gene: TRBJ2-7
CDR3 protein: CASSGGSPYEQYF

V gene: TRBV28
J gene: TRBJ2-6
CDR3 protein: CASSTDVPGANVLTF

V gene: TRBV7-2
J gene: TRBJ2-7
CDR3 protein: CASSLATGTFEQYF

V gene: TRBV29-1
J gene: TRBJ1-1
CDR3 protein: CSVADGTEAFF

V gene: TRBV6-6
J gene: TRBJ1-2
CDR3 protein: CASSYVWGRGYTF

V gene: TRBV20-1
J gene: TRBJ1-1
CDR3 protein: CSASLGPEAFF

V gene: TRBV19
J gene: TRBJ2-7
CDR3 protein: CASSTRQGPYEQYF

V gene: TRBV6-5
J gene: TRBJ1-5
CDR3 protein: CASSYRTGNQPQHF

V gene: TRBV29-1
J gene: TRBJ1-6
CDR3 protein: CSVRGDGDSPLHF

V gene: TRBV5-4
J gene: TRBJ1-2
CDR3 protein: CASTYNEALPIRGTF

V gene: TRBV5-6
J gene: TRBJ2-7
CDR3 protein: CASSLADNEQYF

V gene: TRBV6-5
J gene: TRBJ2-5
CDR3 protein: CASSPPGQGKTQYF

V gene: TRBV28
J gene: TRBJ1-4
CDR3 protein: CASGTGAVKLFF

V gene: TRBV5-6
J gene: TRBJ2-2
CDR3 protein: CASSRPPLATSTGELFF

V gene: TRBV28
J gene: TRBJ2-7
CDR3 protein: CASSLKPGQGVQYF

V gene: TRBV18
J gene: TRBJ1-5
CDR3 protein: CASSPDRGSGQPQHF

V gene: TRBV6-1
J gene: TRBJ1-2
CDR3 protein: CASSEGQGRGYGYTF

V gene: TRBV7-2
J gene: TRBJ1-2
CDR3 protein: CASSLKAEGSYGYTF

V gene: TRBV6-5
J gene: TRBJ1-1
CDR3 protein: CASRGGGRNTEAFF

V gene: TRBV7-2
J gene: TRBJ1-2
CDR3 protein: CASSPDSYGYTF

V gene: TRBV5-4
J gene: TRBJ2-2
CDR3 protein: CASSPLPGGRADTGELFF